A selection of T cell receptor beta chains follows, all from one sample in a study of response to subunit inactivated influenza vaccine. TCRdb reprocessed the RT-PCR reads via MiXCR and lists one record per CDR3 protein. The profile shows 430,000 or so distinct CDR3 sequences, around 9.9% of them singletons. The sequences come from PBMCs from blood, collected more than 35 days after vaccination. These receptors came from a man in his fifties who received an inactivated influenza vaccine. CDR3s include the opening cysteine and the closing phenylalanine or tryptophan. D genes are given only for firm matches. Part of the rows lack a size; the others show once, few, many or a class for expanded clones.

V	D	size	J	CDR3	DNA
TRBV6-6	TRBD2	many	TRBJ2-1	CASQRGGGDEQFF	TGTGCCAGCCAGCGGGGGGGCGGCGATGAGCAGTTCTTC
TRBV5-1	-	-	TRBJ2-5	CASSLVLLAQETQYF	TGCGCCAGCAGCTTGGTTTTGCTAGCCCAAGAGACCCAGTACTTC
TRBV12-3/TRBV12-4	-	-	TRBJ2-1	CASSFGLASNEQFF	TGTGCCAGCAGTTTCGGTTTGGCGTCTAATGAGCAGTTCTTC
TRBV28	TRBD2	few	TRBJ2-1	CASSSPPPVAGGLFF	TGTGCCAGCAGTTCCCCCCCACCCGTAGCGGGGGGACTGTTCTTC
TRBV7-9	-	-	TRBJ1-1	CASSLGGGLPMNTEAFF	TGTGCCAGCAGCCTTGGGGGAGGTCTTCCTATGAACACTGAAGCTTTCTTT
TRBV12-3/TRBV12-4	-	few	TRBJ1-2	CASSLQENYGYTF	TGTGCCAGCAGCCTACAGGAAAACTATGGCTACACCTTC
TRBV5-1	TRBD2	many	TRBJ2-5	CASSTGLAGDQETQYF	TGCGCCAGCAGCACCGGACTAGCGGGGGACCAAGAGACCCAGTACTTC
TRBV27	-	-	TRBJ2-7	CASSRRGNEQYF	TGTGCCAGCAGTCGACGGGGGAACGAGCAGTACTTC
TRBV2	TRBD1	-	TRBJ2-3	CASRTGNGLRYF	TGTGCCAGCAGGACAGGGAATGGTCTAAGGTATTTT
TRBV20-1	TRBD2	few	TRBJ2-3	CSAERAGGPDTQYF	TGCAGTGCTGAGAGAGCGGGGGGCCCAGATACGCAGTATTTT
TRBV4-2	-	few	TRBJ2-6	CASSRADSGANVLTF	TGTGCCAGCAGCCGGGCGGACTCTGGGGCCAACGTCCTGACTTTC
TRBV6-2/TRBV6-3	TRBD2	many	TRBJ2-7	CASSYSTPGLAGLASYEQYF	TGTGCCAGCAGTTACTCGACCCCGGGACTAGCGGGACTGGCCTCCTACGAGCAGTACTTC
TRBV20-1	TRBD2	-	TRBJ2-4	CSARGKAGEDNIQYF	TGCAGTGCTAGAGGAAAAGCGGGAGAGGATAACATTCAGTACTTC
TRBV11-1	-	-	TRBJ2-1	CASSLSGKNNEQFF	TGTGCCAGCAGCTTATCCGGGAAGAACAATGAGCAGTTCTTC
TRBV6-1	-	few	TRBJ2-7	CAGRAGYEQYF	TGTGCCGGCCGGGCTGGGTACGAGCAGTACTTC
TRBV20-1	-	many	TRBJ1-5	CSAGYYSNQPQHF	TGCAGTGCCGGTTATTATAGCAATCAGCCCCAGCATTTT
TRBV5-1	-	many	TRBJ2-1	CASSLGFRDDEQFF	TGCGCCAGCAGCTTGGGGTTCAGGGACGATGAGCAGTTCTTC
TRBV18	-	-	TRBJ2-1	CASSYDSVFNEQFF	TGTGCCAGCTCTTACGACAGTGTTTTCAATGAGCAGTTCTTC
TRBV6-1	-	-	TRBJ2-7	CASSVIFVGDEQYF	TGTGCCAGCAGTGTGATATTTGTGGGGGACGAGCAGTACTTC
TRBV3-1	-	few	TRBJ2-7	CASSQVGGASTYEQYF	TGTGCCAGCAGCCAAGTAGGTGGAGCCTCCACATACGAGCAGTACTTC
TRBV4-3	-	few	TRBJ2-1	CASSQGANYNEQFF	TGCGCCAGCAGCCAAGGAGCGAACTACAATGAGCAGTTCTTC
TRBV6-2/TRBV6-3	-	-	TRBJ2-3	CASSYRLERFADTQYF	TGTGCCAGCAGTTACCGACTGGAGCGCTTCGCAGATACGCAGTATTTT
TRBV3-1	TRBD1	few	TRBJ1-5	CASSQGTGGQPQHF	TGTGCCAGCAGCCAAGGGACAGGGGGTCAGCCCCAGCATTTT
TRBV5-1	-	few	TRBJ1-2	CASSLDVAGRDYGYTF	TGCGCCAGCAGCTTGGATGTCGCAGGGAGAGACTATGGCTACACCTTC
TRBV6-1	-	-	TRBJ2-7	CASSLNLAFYEQYF	TGTGCCAGCAGTCTAAACCTAGCCTTCTACGAGCAGTACTTC
TRBV5-1	TRBD1	many	TRBJ2-7	CASSRRQGAGEQYF	TGCGCCAGCAGCAGACGACAGGGGGCCGGAGAGCAGTACTTC
TRBV7-8	TRBD2	many	TRBJ2-3	CASSFSGGGSDTQYF	TGTGCCAGCAGCTTTAGCGGGGGGGGGTCAGATACGCAGTATTTT
TRBV2	-	many	TRBJ2-2	CASRKTVSNTGELFF	TGTGCCAGCAGAAAGACAGTATCGAACACCGGGGAGCTGTTTTTT
TRBV11-2	-	few	TRBJ2-7	CASSPPRGGPYEQYF	TGTGCCAGCAGCCCCCCCCGGGGAGGACCCTACGAGCAGTACTTC
TRBV7-9	-	few	TRBJ1-1	CASSSSMLDPEAFF	TGTGCCAGCAGCTCGAGCATGCTGGACCCTGAAGCTTTCTTT
TRBV12-3/TRBV12-4	-	many	TRBJ1-4	CASSLGTGNEKLFF	TGTGCCAGCAGTTTAGGGACGGGGAATGAAAAACTGTTTTTT
TRBV20-1	-	-	TRBJ2-6	CSASQGSGANVLTF	TGCAGTGCTAGTCAGGGGTCTGGGGCCAACGTCCTGACTTTC
TRBV7-9	-	many	TRBJ1-6	CASSLAGDGSPLHF	TGTGCCAGCAGCTTAGCAGGGGACGGTTCACCCCTCCACTTT
TRBV10-3	TRBD2	-	TRBJ2-5	CAISLSGGEETQYF	TGTGCCATCAGTCTTAGCGGGGGAGAAGAGACCCAGTACTTC
TRBV30	TRBD2	few	TRBJ2-1	CAWSVPGLAGASFF	TGTGCCTGGAGTGTACCGGGGCTAGCGGGAGCTTCGTTCTTC
TRBV20-1	-	many	TRBJ1-1	CSARQVMNTEAFF	TGCAGTGCTAGACAGGTTATGAACACTGAAGCTTTCTTT
TRBV20-1	TRBD2	many	TRBJ2-1	CSADSGLAGGYNEQFF	TGCAGTGCGGATTCGGGACTAGCGGGAGGCTACAATGAGCAGTTCTTC
TRBV7-2	TRBD2	-	TRBJ2-1	CASSYSLAGVEQFF	TGTGCCAGCAGCTATTCTCTAGCGGGAGTGGAGCAGTTCTTC
TRBV28	-	few	TRBJ2-1	CASSPGQLTIYNEQFF	TGTGCCAGCAGTCCAGGACAGTTGACAATATACAATGAGCAGTTCTTC
TRBV27	-	many	TRBJ2-7	CASSEGYEQYF	TGTGCCAGCAGCGAGGGCTACGAGCAGTACTTC
TRBV4-3	TRBD2	few	TRBJ2-1	CASSQDPATSALGEQFF	TGCGCCAGCAGCCAAGATCCCGCGACTAGCGCCCTAGGGGAGCAGTTCTTC
TRBV9	TRBD1	-	TRBJ2-4	CASGTGGRGNIQYF	TGTGCCAGCGGAACAGGGGGCAGAGGGAACATTCAGTACTTC
TRBV7-2	-	-	TRBJ1-2	CASSLAEGGVYGYTF	TGTGCCAGCAGCTTGGCCGAAGGGGGTGTCTATGGCTACACCTTC
TRBV20-1	TRBD2	many	TRBJ2-1	CSVRTGTSVEQFF	TGCAGTGTTCGAACCGGGACTAGCGTTGAGCAGTTCTTC
TRBV20-1	TRBD1	few	TRBJ2-1	CSARPDRDNEQFF	TGCAGTGCTAGACCGGACAGGGACAATGAGCAGTTCTTC
TRBV6-6	-	few	TRBJ2-7	CASGVYEQYF	TGTGCCAGCGGAGTCTACGAGCAGTACTTC
TRBV10-3	-	many	TRBJ2-7	CAISFLDRAAEEQYF	TGTGCCATCAGTTTCCTTGATCGGGCCGCGGAAGAGCAGTACTTC
TRBV3-1	-	few	TRBJ2-7	CASSQDVVAYEQYF	TGTGCCAGCAGCCAAGATGTGGTAGCCTACGAGCAGTACTTC
TRBV5-1	-	many	TRBJ1-2	CASSLDAGTNGYTF	TGCGCCAGCAGCTTGGATGCAGGGACAAATGGCTACACCTTC
TRBV3-1	TRBD2	once	TRBJ2-5	CASSRGLAGGTKYQETQYF	TGTGCCAGCAGCCGCGGACTAGCGGGGGGGACGAAGTACCAAGAGACCCAGTACTTC
TRBV6-2/TRBV6-3	TRBD1	-	TRBJ1-5	CANSRTTGGNQPQHF	TGTGCCAACAGTCGAACCACAGGGGGTAATCAGCCCCAGCATTTT
TRBV28	TRBD1	many	TRBJ1-1	CASRDRGLSTEAFF	TGTGCCAGCAGGGACAGGGGGCTCAGCACTGAAGCTTTCTTT
TRBV12-3/TRBV12-4	TRBD1	many	TRBJ2-5	CASTWTGLETQYF	TGTGCCAGCACTTGGACAGGGTTAGAGACCCAGTACTTC
TRBV6-2/TRBV6-3	-	many	TRBJ2-7	CASSDPSEGPAAFYEQYF	TGTGCCAGCAGTGACCCCAGCGAGGGGCCCGCCGCCTTCTACGAGCAGTACTTC
TRBV11-1	TRBD2	few	TRBJ2-3	CASSLAGGLGHTQYF	TGTGCCAGCAGCTTAGCGGGAGGGCTTGGACATACGCAGTATTTT
TRBV5-5	TRBD1	many	TRBJ2-7	CASSLQGAGSYEQYF	TGTGCCAGCAGCTTACAGGGGGCAGGATCCTACGAGCAGTACTTC
TRBV7-9	-	many	TRBJ2-3	CASSSPGRDADTQYF	TGTGCCAGCAGCTCACCGGGGCGTGACGCGGATACGCAGTATTTT
TRBV6-5	-	-	TRBJ2-7	CASSYGELGSPYEQYF	TGTGCCAGCAGTTACGGCGAGTTGGGCAGTCCCTACGAGCAGTACTTC